This T cell receptor beta chain comes out of a study of T cells in Graves' hyperthyroidism and ophthalmopathy. Study findings and constraints: Most clonotypes expanded in thyroid above 0.001 were likewise present in blood. Ophthalmopathy was told apart from stable hyperthyroidism by a 13 V-J model.

Uncontrolled infection, other autoimmune disease, pregnancy and lactation each barred patients from inclusion. Amplification of TCR beta CDR3 regions used RNA as the template. A set of HTBI primers served as the primers for a first-round RT-PCR of the TCR CDR3. One entry per CDR3 protein, called by TCRdb with MiXCR from the multiplex PCR reads. The profile covers 660,000 or so distinct CDR3 sequences, with just under 45% appearing a single time and roughly 7.2% taken by the ten largest. This clonotype was picked up a small number of times. What it binds is not known. The receptor comes from an adult man with Graves' disease, either hyperthyroidism or ophthalmopathy (not recorded which). Source material: peripheral blood or thyroid tissue (not recorded which).

This CDR3 is CASSLEKGAYEQYF. Here the CDR3 DNA reads TGTGCCAGCAGCTTAGAAAAGGGGGCCTACGAGCAGTACTTC. The V call is TRBV7-6, the J call TRBJ2-7, with a possible D match to TRBD1 (6 bases). The CDR3 consists of 14 residues. Germline CDR1 and CDR2: SGHVS and FNYEAQ. Trimming removed 1 base at V and 2 bases at J, with 9 bases between.